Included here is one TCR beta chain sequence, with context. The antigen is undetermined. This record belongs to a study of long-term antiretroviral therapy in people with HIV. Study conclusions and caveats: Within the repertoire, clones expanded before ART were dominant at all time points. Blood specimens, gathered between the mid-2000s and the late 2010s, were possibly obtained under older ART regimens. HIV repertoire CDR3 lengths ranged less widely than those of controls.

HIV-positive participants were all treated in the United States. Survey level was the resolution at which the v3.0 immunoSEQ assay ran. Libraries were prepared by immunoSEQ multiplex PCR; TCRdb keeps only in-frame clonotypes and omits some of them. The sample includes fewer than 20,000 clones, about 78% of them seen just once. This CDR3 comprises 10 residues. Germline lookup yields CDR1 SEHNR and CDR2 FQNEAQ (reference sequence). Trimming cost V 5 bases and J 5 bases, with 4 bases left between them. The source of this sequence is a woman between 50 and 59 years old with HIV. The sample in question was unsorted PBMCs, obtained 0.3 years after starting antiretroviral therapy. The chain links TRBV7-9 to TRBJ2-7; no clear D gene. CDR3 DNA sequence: TGTGCCAGCAGCCCGAACGAGCAGTACTTC. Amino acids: CASSPNEQYF. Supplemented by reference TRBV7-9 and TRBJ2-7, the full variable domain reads DTGVSQNPRHKITKRGQNVTFRCDPISEHNRLYWYRQTLGQGPEFLTYFQNEAQLEKSRLLSDRFSAERPKGSFSTLEIQRTEQGDSAMYLCASSPNEQYFGPGTRLTVT.